The clone carrying this T cell receptor (beta chain) came up a few times. A single record per CDR3 protein comes from TCRdb applying MiXCR to the 5' RACE reads. The sample lists about 170,000 distinct CDR3 sequences, about 18% seen once, with about 8.2% in the top ten. The V end lost 1 base, the J end lost 1 base, and 10 bases lay between the germline ends. CDR1 and CDR2 from the germline V gene are MGHRA and YSYEKL. The CDR3 runs to 15 residues. The data were obtained in a study of CD8 T cells in ankylosing spondylitis. Material: blood, either unsorted or a sorted T cell fraction (not recorded which). The receptor's source is a male donor with ankylosing spondylitis or in good health (not recorded which). V usage is TRBV4-1 and J usage is TRBJ1-2; D is unresolved. The CDR3 DNA reads as TGCGCCAGCAGCCAAGGAGGAGTTCTTAACTATGGCTACACCTTC. It is translated as CASSQGGVLNYGYTF.